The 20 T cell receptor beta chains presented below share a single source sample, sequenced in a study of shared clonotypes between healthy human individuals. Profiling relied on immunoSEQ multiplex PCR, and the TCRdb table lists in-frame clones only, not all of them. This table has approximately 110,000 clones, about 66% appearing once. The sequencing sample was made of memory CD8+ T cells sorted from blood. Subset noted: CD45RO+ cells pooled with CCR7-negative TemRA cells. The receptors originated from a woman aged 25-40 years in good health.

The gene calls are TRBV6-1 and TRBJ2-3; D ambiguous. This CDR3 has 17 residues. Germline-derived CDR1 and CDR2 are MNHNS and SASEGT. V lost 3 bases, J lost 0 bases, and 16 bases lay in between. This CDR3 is CASSDKSARHSTDTQYF. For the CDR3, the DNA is TGTGCCAGCAGTGATAAGTCCGCCAGACACAGCACAGATACGCAGTATTTT.

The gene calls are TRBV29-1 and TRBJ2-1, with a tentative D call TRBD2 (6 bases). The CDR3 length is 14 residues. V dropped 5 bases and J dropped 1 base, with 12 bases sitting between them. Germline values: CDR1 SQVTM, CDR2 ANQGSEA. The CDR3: CSVLGGGSYNEQFF. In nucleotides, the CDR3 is TGCAGCGTTTTGGGGGGTGGGTCCTACAATGAGCAGTTCTTC.

The CDR3 DNA reads TGTGCCAGCAGCCCGAGGACAGAGACCCAGTACTTC. Its translation: CASSPRTETQYF. V usage is TRBV7-9 and J usage is TRBJ2-5; D is uncertain. Germline lookup yields CDR1 SEHNR and CDR2 FQNEAQ (reference sequence). V was trimmed by 5 bases and J by 4 bases, leaving 8 bases between them. The CDR3 is 12 amino acids.

The CDR3 nucleotides read TGTGCCAGCAGCTGGGCTAGCGGAGAGACCCAGTACTTC. The encoded protein is CASSWASGETQYF. The V call is TRBV7-9, the J call TRBJ2-5; TRBD2 aligns across 7 bases. Unmatched junction bases numbered 3, after V lost 4 bases and J lost 4 bases. This CDR3 spans 13 amino acids. CDR1 SEHNR and CDR2 FQNEAQ come from the germline V gene (reference sequence).

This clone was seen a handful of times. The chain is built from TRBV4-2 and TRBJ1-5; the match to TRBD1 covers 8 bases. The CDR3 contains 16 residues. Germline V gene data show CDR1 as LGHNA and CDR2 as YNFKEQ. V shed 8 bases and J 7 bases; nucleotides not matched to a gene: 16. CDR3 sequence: CASSLTGTGGRQPQHF. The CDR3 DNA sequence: TGTGCCAGCTCCCTCACCGGGACAGGAGGGAGACAGCCCCAGCATTTT.

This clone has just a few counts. In DNA form, the CDR3 reads TGCAGCGTCGATGTAGGGGCCACTGAAGCTTTCTTT. Its translation is CSVDVGATEAFF. The chain uses TRBV29-1 and TRBJ1-1; tentatively, D is TRBD1 (5 bases). CDR1 is SQVTM and CDR2 is ANQGSEA in the germline V gene. V was cut by 6 bases and J by 4 bases, with 12 bases left in between. This CDR3 comprises 12 residues.

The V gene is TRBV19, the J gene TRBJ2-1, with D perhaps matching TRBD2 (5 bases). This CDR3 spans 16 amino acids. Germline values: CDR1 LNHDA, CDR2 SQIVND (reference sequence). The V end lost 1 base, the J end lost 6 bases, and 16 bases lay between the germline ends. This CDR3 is CASSIAVGPEGNEQFF. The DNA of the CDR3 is TGTGCCAGTAGTATAGCGGTAGGACCCGAGGGCAATGAGCAGTTCTTC. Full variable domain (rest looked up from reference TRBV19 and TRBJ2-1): DGGITQSPKYLFRKEGQNVTLSCEQNLNHDAMYWYRQDPGQGLRLIYYSQIVNDFQKGDIAEGYSVSREKKESFPLTVTSAQKNPTAFYLCASSIAVGPEGNEQFFGPGTRLTVL.

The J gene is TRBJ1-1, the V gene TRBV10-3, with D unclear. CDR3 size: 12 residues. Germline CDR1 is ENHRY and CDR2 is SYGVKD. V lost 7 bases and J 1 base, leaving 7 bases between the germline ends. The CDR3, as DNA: TGTGCCATCAAAAGGGCGAACACTGAAGCTTTCTTT. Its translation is CAIKRANTEAFF.

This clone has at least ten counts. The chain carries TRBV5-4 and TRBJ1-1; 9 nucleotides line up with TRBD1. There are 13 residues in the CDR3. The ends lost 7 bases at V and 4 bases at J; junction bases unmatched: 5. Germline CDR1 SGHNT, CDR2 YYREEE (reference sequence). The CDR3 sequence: CASEPQGATEAFF. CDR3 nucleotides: TGTGCCAGCGAACCACAGGGGGCCACTGAAGCTTTCTTT. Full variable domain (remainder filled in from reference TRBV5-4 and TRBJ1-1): ETGVTQSPTHLIKTRGQQVTLRCSSQSGHNTVSWYQQALGQGPQFIFQYYREEENGRGNFPPRFSGLQFPNYSSELNVNALELDDSALYLCASEPQGATEAFFGQGTRLTVV.

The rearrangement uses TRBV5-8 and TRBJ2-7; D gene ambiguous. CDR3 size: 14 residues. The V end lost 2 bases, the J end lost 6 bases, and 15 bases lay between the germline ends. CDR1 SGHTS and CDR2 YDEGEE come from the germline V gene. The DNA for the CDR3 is TGTGCCAGCAGCTTATCTATACCCTCGTCCGAGCAGTACTTC. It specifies CASSLSIPSSEQYF.

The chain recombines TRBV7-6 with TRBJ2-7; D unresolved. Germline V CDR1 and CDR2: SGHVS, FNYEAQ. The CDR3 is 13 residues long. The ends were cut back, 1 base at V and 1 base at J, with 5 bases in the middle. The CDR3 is CASSLGFSYEQYF. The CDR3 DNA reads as TGTGCCAGCAGCTTAGGCTTTTCCTACGAGCAGTACTTC.

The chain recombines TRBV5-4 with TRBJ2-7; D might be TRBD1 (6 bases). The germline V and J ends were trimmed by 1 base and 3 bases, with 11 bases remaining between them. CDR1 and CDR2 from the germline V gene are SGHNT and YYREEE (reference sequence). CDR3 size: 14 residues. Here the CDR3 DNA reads TGTGCCAGCAGCTTGTTGGGACAAATCTACGAGCAGTACTTC. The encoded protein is CASSLLGQIYEQYF.

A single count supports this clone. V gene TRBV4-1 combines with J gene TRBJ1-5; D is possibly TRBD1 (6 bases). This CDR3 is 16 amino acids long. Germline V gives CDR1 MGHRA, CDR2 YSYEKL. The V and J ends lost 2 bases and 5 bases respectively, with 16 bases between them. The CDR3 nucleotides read TGCGCCAGCAGCCAACTGGGGGCGCGGTTTCATCAGCCCCAGCATTTT. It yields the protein CASSQLGARFHQPQHF.

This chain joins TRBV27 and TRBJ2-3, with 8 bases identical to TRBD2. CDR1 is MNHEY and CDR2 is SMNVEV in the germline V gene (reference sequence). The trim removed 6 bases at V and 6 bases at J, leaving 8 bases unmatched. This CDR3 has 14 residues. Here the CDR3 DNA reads TGTGCCAGCAGAAAAGCGGGAGAGGGGGATACGCAGTATTTT. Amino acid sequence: CASRKAGEGDTQYF.

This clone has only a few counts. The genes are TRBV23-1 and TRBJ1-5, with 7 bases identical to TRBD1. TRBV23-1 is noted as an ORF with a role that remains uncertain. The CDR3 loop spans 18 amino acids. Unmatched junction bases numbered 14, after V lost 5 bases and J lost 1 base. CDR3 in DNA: TGCGCCAGCAGTAAACCTCGGGGGGGACAGTGGAGCAATCAGCCCCAGCATTTT. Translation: CASSKPRGGQWSNQPQHF.

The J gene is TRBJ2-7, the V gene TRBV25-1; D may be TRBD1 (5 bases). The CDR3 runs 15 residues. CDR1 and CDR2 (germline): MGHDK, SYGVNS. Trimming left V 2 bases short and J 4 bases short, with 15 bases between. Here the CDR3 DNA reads TGTGCCAGCAGTGAAAGCCCCTCGACAGCGTACGAGCAGTACTTC. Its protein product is CASSESPSTAYEQYF.

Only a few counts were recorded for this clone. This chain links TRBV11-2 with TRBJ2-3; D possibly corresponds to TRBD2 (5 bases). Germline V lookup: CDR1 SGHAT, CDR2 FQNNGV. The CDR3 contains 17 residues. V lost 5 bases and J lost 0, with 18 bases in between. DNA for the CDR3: TGTGCCAGCAGCCCACCGGGGAGCATAAGAAGCACAGATACGCAGTATTTT. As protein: CASSPPGSIRSTDTQYF.

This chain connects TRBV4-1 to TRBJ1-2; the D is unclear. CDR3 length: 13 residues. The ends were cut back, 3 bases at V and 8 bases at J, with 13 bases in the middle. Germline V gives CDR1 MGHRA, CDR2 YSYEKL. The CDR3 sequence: CASSHRHGGGYTF. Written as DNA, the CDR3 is TGCGCCAGCAGCCACCGACACGGAGGCGGCTACACCTTC.

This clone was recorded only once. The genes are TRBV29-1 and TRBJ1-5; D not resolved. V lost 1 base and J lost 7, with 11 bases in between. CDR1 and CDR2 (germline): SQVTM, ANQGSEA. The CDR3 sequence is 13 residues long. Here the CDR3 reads CSVEVGIGQPQHF. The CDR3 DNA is TGCAGCGTTGAAGTGGGGATAGGGCAGCCCCAGCATTTT.

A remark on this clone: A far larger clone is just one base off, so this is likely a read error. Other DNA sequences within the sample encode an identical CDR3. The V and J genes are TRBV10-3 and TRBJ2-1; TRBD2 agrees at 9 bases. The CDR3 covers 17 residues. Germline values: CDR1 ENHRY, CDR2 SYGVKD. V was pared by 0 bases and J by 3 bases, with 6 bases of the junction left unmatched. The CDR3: CAISESRASGDYNEQFF. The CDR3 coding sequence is TGTGCCATCAGTGAGTCTAGGGCTAGCGGGGACTACAATGAGCAGTTCTTC.